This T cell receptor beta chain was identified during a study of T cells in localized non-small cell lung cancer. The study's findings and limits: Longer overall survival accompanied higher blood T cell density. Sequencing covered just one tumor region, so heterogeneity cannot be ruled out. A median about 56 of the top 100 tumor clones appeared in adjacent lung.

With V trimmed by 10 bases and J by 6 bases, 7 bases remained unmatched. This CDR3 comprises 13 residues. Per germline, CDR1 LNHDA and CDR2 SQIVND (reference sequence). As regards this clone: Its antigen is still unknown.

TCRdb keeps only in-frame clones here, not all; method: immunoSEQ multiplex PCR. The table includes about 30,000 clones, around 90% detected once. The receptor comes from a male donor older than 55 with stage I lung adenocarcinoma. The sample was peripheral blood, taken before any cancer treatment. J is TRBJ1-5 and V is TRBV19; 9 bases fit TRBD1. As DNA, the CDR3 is TGTGCCACCGAACAGGGGGCGAGTCAGCCCCAGCATTTT. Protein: CATEQGASQPQHF.